This TCR beta chain was profiled in a study of brain T cells in children with intractable seizures. Findings and caveats of the study: Absence of clones before surgery may stem from lower sequencing depth. HCMV serostatus was not known, and viral specificity came from CDR3 similarity only.

Here immunoSEQ multiplex PCR was the method, and the copy in TCRdb shows in-frame clones only, minus some. Among about 110,000 clones listed, roughly 92% were seen once. Germline assignment: CDR1 SGDLS and CDR2 YYNGEE. Trimming removed 3 bases from V and 0 bases from J, with 10 bases in between. The CDR3 spans 15 residues. Only cases whose brain tissue showed the highest T cell transcript signatures were sequenced. Before surgery, patients took at least one anti-epileptic drug. On this clone: Its specificity is unknown.

The sequence was collected from a boy under three years old with hemimegalencephaly and intractable seizures. The source was peripheral blood, collected at surgery. The chain has TRBV9 and TRBJ1-3, with D possibly TRBD1 on 5 matching bases. The CDR3 sequence: CASSAGRDSGNTIYF. CDR3 sequence (DNA): TGTGCCAGCAGCGCGGGGCGAGACTCTGGAAACACCATATATTTT.